This TCR beta chain was documented in a study of shared clonotypes between healthy human individuals. Germline CDR1 reads ENHRY; CDR2 reads SYGVKD. The CDR3 extends over 13 amino acids. Trimming took 5 bases from V and 5 from J, leaving 13 bases between them. Sequencing used immunoSEQ multiplex PCR; TCRdb keeps in-frame clones, though not all of them. The sample includes just over 2,000,000 clones, roughly 96% of them seen just once. The clonotype comes from a man younger than 35 in good health. The chain carries TRBV10-3 and TRBJ2-7, with D perhaps matching TRBD1 (6 bases). Sequencing was performed on naive CD4+ T cells sorted from blood. Subset meaning: CD45RA+ positively selected. The CDR3 loop reads CAISRTEGDEQYF. The CDR3, as DNA: TGTGCCATCAGTCGGACAGAGGGCGACGAGCAGTACTTC.